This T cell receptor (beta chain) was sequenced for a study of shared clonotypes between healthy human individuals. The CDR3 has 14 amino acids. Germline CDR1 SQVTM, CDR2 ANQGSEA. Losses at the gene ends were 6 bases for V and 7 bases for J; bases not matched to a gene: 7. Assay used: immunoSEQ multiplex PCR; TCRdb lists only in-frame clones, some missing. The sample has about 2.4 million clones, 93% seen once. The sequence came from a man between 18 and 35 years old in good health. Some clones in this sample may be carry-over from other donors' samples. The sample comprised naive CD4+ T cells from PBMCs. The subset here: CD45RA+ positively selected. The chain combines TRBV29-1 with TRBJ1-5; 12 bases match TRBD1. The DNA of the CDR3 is TGCAGCGTGCGGGACAGGGGGCAGGGACAGCCCCAGCATTTT. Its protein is CSVRDRGQGQPQHF. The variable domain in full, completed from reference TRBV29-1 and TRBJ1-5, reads SAVISQKPSRDICQRGTSLTIQCQVDSQVTMMFWYRQQPGQSLTLIATANQGSEATYESGFVIDKFPISRPNLTFSTLTVSNMSPEDSSIYLCSVRDRGQGQPQHFGDGTRLSIL.